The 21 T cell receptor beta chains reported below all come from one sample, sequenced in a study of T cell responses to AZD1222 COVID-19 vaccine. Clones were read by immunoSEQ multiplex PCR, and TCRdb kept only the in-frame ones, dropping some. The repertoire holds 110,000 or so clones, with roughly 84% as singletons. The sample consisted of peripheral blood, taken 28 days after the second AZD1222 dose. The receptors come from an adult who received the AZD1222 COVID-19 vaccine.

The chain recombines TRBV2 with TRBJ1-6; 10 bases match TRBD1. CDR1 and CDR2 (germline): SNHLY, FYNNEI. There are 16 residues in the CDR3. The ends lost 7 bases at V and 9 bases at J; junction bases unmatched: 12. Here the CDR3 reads CASTRNRDRGGSPLHF. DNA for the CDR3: TGTGCCAGCACAAGAAACCGGGACAGGGGAGGTTCACCCCTCCACTTT.

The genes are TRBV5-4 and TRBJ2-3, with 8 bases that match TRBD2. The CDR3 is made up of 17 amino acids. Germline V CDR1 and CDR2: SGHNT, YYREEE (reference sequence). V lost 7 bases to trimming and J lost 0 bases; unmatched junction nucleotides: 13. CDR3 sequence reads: CASQDGRALFSTDTQYF. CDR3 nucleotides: TGTGCCAGCCAGGACGGGAGGGCCCTTTTTAGCACAGATACGCAGTATTTT.

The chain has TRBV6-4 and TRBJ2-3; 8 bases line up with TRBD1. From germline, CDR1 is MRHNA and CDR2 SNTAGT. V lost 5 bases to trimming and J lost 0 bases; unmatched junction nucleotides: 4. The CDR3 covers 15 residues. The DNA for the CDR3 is TGTGCCAGCAGTTTACAGGGGGGAAGCACAGATACGCAGTATTTT. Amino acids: CASSLQGGSTDTQYF.

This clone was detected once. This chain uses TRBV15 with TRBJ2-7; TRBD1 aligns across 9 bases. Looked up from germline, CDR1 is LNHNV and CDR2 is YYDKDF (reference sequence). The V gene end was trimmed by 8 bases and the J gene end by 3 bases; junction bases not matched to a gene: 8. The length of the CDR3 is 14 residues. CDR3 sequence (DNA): TGTGCCACCTCTAAGGGACAGGGTTACTACGAGCAGTACTTC. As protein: CATSKGQGYYEQYF.

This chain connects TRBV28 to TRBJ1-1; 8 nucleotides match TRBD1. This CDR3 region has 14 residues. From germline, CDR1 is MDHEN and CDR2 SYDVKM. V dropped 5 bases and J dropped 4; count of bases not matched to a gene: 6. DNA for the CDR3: TGTGCCAGCAGTATAGGACAGGGTGGCACTGAAGCTTTCTTT. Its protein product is CASSIGQGGTEAFF.

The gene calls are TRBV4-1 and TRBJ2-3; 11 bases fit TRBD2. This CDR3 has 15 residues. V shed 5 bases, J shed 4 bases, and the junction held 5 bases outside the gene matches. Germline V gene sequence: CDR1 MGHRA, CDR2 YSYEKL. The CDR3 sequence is CASSFSGGASDTQYF. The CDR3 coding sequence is TGCGCCAGCAGCTTTAGCGGGGGGGCTTCAGATACGCAGTATTTT.

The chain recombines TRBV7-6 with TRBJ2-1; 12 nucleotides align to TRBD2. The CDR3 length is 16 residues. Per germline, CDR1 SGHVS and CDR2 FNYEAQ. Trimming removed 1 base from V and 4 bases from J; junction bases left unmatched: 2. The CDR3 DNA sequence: TGTGCCAGCAGCTTAGAAACTAGCGGGGGGTACAATGAGCAGTTCTTC. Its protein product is CASSLETSGGYNEQFF.

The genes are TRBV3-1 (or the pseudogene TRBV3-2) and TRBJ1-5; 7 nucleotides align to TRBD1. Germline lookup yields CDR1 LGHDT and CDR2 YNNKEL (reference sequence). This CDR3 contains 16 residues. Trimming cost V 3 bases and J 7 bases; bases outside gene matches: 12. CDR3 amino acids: CASSHSNRGLLQPQHF. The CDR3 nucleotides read TGTGCCAGCAGCCATTCCAATAGGGGGCTACTCCAGCCCCAGCATTTT.

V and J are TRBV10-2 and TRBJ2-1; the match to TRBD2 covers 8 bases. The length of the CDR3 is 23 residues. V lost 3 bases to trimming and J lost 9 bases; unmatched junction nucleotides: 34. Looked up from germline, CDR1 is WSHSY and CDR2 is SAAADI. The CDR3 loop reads CASSEGRVFLPPTSGDWRGEQFF. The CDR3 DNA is TGCGCCAGCAGTGAAGGGAGGGTCTTTTTGCCCCCCACTAGCGGAGACTGGCGCGGTGAGCAGTTCTTC.

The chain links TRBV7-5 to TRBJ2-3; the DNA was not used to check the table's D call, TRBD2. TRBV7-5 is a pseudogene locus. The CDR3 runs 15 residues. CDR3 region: CVRREVGAAGDTQYF. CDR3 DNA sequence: TGTGTCAGAAGAGAGGTTGGGGCGGCGGGGGATACGCAGTATTTT.

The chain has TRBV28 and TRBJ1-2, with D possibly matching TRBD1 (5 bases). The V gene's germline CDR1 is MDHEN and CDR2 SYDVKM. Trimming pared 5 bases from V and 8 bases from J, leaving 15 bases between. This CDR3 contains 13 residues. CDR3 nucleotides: TGTGCCAGCAGTGGGGCGCACGGCGGAGGCTACACCTTC. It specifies CASSGAHGGGYTF.

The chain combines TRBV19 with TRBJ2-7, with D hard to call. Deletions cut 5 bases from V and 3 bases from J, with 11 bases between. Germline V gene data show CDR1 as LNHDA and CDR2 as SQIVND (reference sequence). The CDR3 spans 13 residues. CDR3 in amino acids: CASSPSTDYEQYF. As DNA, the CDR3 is TGTGCCAGTAGTCCTTCGACGGACTACGAGCAGTACTTC.

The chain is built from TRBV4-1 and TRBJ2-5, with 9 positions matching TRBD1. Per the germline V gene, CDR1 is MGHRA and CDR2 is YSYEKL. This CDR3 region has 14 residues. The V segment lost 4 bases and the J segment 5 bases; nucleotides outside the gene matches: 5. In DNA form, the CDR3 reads TGCGCCAGCAGCCGAGGACAGGGGAGGGAGACCCAGTACTTC. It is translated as CASSRGQGRETQYF.

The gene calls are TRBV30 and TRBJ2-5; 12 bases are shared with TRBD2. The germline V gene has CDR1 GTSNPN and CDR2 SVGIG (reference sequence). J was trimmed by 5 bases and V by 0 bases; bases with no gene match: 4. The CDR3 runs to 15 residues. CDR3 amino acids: CAWSVGLAGMETQYF. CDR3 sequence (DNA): TGTGCCTGGAGTGTTGGACTAGCGGGAATGGAGACCCAGTACTTC.

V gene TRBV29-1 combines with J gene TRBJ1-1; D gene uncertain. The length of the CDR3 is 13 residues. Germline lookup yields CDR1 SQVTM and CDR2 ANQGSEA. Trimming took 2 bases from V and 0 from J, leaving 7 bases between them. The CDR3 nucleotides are TGCAGCGTTGAAAGGCCGCTGAACACTGAAGCTTTCTTT. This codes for CSVERPLNTEAFF.

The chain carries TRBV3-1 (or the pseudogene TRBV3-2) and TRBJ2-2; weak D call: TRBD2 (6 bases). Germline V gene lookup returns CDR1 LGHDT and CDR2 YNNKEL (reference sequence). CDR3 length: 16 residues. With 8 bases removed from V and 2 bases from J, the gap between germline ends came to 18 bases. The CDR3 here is CASSRGSGDNTGELFF. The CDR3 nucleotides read TGTGCCAGCTCTAGAGGTAGCGGAGATAACACCGGGGAGCTGTTTTTT.

Here the CDR3 DNA reads TGTGCCAGCAGTTACTCTGCCAGGGGAGATGGCTACACCTTC. This encodes CASSYSARGDGYTF. The J gene is TRBJ1-2, the V gene TRBV6-5; D is possibly TRBD1 (6 bases). V gave up 0 bases and J gave up 6 bases, with 11 bases separating them. This CDR3 comprises 14 residues. Looked up from germline, CDR1 is MNHEY and CDR2 is SVGAGI.

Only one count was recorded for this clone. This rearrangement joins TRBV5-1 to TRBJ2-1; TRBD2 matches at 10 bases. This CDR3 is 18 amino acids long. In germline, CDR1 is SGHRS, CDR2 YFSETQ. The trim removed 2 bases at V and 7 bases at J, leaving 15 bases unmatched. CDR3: CASSFIYIAGGGWNEQFF. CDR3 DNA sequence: TGCGCCAGCAGCTTCATATATATAGCGGGAGGCGGTTGGAATGAGCAGTTCTTC.

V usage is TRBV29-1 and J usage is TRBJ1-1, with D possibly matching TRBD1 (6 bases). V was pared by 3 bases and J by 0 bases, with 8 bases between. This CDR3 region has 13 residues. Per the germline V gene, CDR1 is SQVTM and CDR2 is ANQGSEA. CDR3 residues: CSVEGHLNTEAFF. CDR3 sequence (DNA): TGCAGCGTTGAGGGACACTTGAACACTGAAGCTTTCTTT.

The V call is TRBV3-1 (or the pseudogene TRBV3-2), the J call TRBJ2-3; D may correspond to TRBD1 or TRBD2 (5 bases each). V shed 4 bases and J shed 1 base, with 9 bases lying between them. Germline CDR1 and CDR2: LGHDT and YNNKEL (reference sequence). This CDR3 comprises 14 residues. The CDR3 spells CASSPRDRTDTQYF. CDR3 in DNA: TGTGCCAGCAGCCCGAGGGACCGCACAGATACGCAGTATTTT.

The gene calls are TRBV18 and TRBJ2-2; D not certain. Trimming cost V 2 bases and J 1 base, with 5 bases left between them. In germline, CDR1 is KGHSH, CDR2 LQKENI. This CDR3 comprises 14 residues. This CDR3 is CASSPGQNTGELFF. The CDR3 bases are TGTGCCAGCTCACCAGGCCAGAACACCGGGGAGCTGTTTTTT.